A single T cell receptor beta chain is shown here with its context. This entry belongs to a study of T cell changes during pregnancy in multiple sclerosis. Here immunoSEQ multiplex PCR was the method, and the copy in TCRdb shows in-frame clones only, minus some. Here the sample spans 30,000 to 45,000 clones, 85% to 95% being singletons. Germline V lookup: CDR1 SGHVS, CDR2 FQNEAQ. The V gene lost 10 bases and the J gene lost 2 bases, with 13 bases spanning the gap. This CDR3 is 13 amino acids long. The TCR originated in a female donor with multiple sclerosis, enrolled in a pregnancy study. The V and J genes are TRBV7-8 and TRBJ2-3; D gene ambiguous. The sample in question was CD4+ T cells from peripheral blood mononuclear cells, obtained in the first trimester of pregnancy. In nucleotides, the CDR3 is TGTGCCACAAGACATGACCTCACAGATACGCAGTATTTT. Protein product: CATRHDLTDTQYF.